These 20 T cell receptor beta chains were sequenced from one sample in a study of patients and donors after allogeneic stem cell transplantation. TCRdb processed the RT-PCR reads anew with MiXCR; each CDR3 protein has one entry. The sample shows approximately 2,000 distinct CDR3 sequences, about 1.7% of them seen only once. Sequenced material: blood, either unsorted or a sorted T cell fraction (not recorded which). The receptors shown here come from a human donor who was either an allogeneic HSCT recipient or a stem cell or donor lymphocyte infusion donor (not recorded which). It is not recorded whose cells these are; they may come from a transplant donor.

The rearrangement joins TRBV7-2 to TRBJ2-1; 7 positions agree with TRBD2. The ends lost 5 bases at V and 9 bases at J; junction bases unmatched: 4. This CDR3 has 12 amino acids. Germline-derived CDR1 and CDR2 are SGHTA and FQGNSA. The CDR3 bases are TGTGCCAGCAGCCTCAGACTAGCTGAGCAGTTCTTC. Translated: CASSLRLAEQFF. The whole variable domain, filled in from reference TRBV7-2 and TRBJ2-1, reads GAGVSQSPSNKVTEKGKDVELRCDPISGHTALYWYRQSLGQGLEFLIYFQGNSAPDKSGLPSDRFSAERTGGSVSTLTIQRTQQEDSAVYLCASSLRLAEQFFGPGTRLTVL.

This clonotype rates as medium-sized. This chain connects TRBV30 to TRBJ1-1, with D possibly TRBD1 on 5 matching bases. Trimming cost V 1 base and J 1 base, with 7 bases left between them. This CDR3 region has 13 residues. Per germline, CDR1 GTSNPN and CDR2 SVGIG (reference sequence). Here the CDR3 reads CAWSATGNTEAFF. The CDR3 bases are TGTGCCTGGAGTGCCACAGGGAACACTGAAGCTTTCTTT.

Judged by abundance, this clonotype is medium-sized (0.01 to 0.1%). The rearrangement uses TRBV2 and TRBJ2-3; D might be TRBD2 (6 bases). The CDR3 extends over 16 amino acids. Trimming took 3 bases from V and 2 from J, leaving 15 bases between them. CDR1 and CDR2 from the germline V gene are SNHLY and FYNNEI. The DNA for the CDR3 is TGTGCCAGCAGTGATTATGCTAGCGTTATCACAGATACGCAGTATTTT. Residues: CASSDYASVITDTQYF.

By frequency in the sample, this clonotype is medium-sized (0.01 to 0.1%). The V and J genes are TRBV20-1 and TRBJ1-1, with 8 bases lining up with TRBD1. With 5 bases clipped from V and 2 bases from J, the junction kept 4 bases outside the gene matches. Germline V CDR1 and CDR2: DFQATT, SNEGSKA (reference sequence). This CDR3 spans 13 amino acids. The CDR3: CSAQGAINTEAFF. DNA of the CDR3: TGCAGTGCTCAGGGGGCTATCAACACTGAAGCTTTCTTT.

By its share, this clonotype is large. The chain links TRBV2 to TRBJ2-2, with 10 bases fitting TRBD1. Looked up from germline, CDR1 is SNHLY and CDR2 is FYNNEI. This CDR3 spans 14 amino acids. Unmatched junction bases numbered 2, after V lost 6 bases and J lost 4 bases. This chain's CDR3 is CASRGTGVTGELFF. As DNA, the CDR3 is TGTGCCAGCAGAGGGACAGGGGTCACCGGGGAGCTGTTTTTT.

Within the sample, this clonotype is medium-sized (0.01 to 0.1%). V gene TRBV7-2 combines with J gene TRBJ2-5; TRBD2 matches 10 bases. The CDR3 sequence is 15 residues long. Germline loops: CDR1 SGHTA, CDR2 FQGNSA. The trim removed 5 bases at V and 2 bases at J, leaving 5 bases unmatched. The CDR3 DNA reads TGTGCCAGCAGCAAGCTAGCGGGGGTTCAAGAGACCCAGTACTTC. It codes for CASSKLAGVQETQYF.

By share, this clonotype ranks as large. The V gene is TRBV2, the J gene TRBJ1-1, with D possibly matching TRBD1 (5 bases). The V gene's germline CDR1 is SNHLY and CDR2 FYNNEI. V lost 7 bases and J 3 bases, leaving 12 bases between the germline ends. The CDR3 runs 13 residues. CDR3: CASTSEQDTEAFF. For the CDR3, the DNA is TGTGCCAGCACGAGCGAACAGGACACTGAAGCTTTCTTT.

The genes are TRBV5-6 and TRBJ2-7; tentatively, D is TRBD2 (6 bases). V shed 4 bases and J shed 6 bases, with 11 bases lying between them. The germline V gene encodes CDR1 SGHDT and CDR2 YYEEEE. This CDR3 has 12 amino acids. In DNA form, the CDR3 reads TGTGCCAGCAGCCGCGGGACCTCCGAGCAGTACTTC. Amino acid sequence: CASSRGTSEQYF.

This clonotype qualifies as medium-sized. The chain links TRBV7-9 to TRBJ1-2, with D unclear. The CDR3 loop spans 12 amino acids. CDR1 is SEHNR and CDR2 is FQNEAQ in the germline V gene (reference sequence). V dropped 4 bases and J dropped 1 base, with 4 bases sitting between them. CDR3 loop: CASSSNNYGYTF. The CDR3 DNA reads TGTGCCAGCAGCTCCAATAACTATGGCTACACCTTC.

In its sample, this clonotype is medium-sized. The CDR3 reads CASSRGTSGEDTQYF. In DNA form, the CDR3 reads TGTGCCAGCAGCCGAGGGACTAGCGGAGAGGATACGCAGTATTTT. The chain joins TRBV3-1 to TRBJ2-3, with 11 bases identical to TRBD2. The junction had 6 bases not matched to a gene; V was cut back by 4 bases and J by 6 bases. CDR3 size: 15 residues. The V gene's germline CDR1 is LGHDT and CDR2 YNNKEL (reference sequence).

This clonotype qualifies as medium-sized. This chain joins TRBV7-9 and TRBJ2-1; 7 nucleotides agree with TRBD1. The CDR3 runs 14 residues. Germline assignment: CDR1 SEHNR and CDR2 FQNEAQ (reference sequence). With V trimmed by 5 bases and J by 7 bases, 8 bases remained unmatched. The CDR3 region has the DNA TGTGCCAGCAGCAAGCGACAGGGCAGAAATGAGCAGTTCTTC. Encoded protein: CASSKRQGRNEQFF.

The genes are TRBV12-3 or TRBV12-4 and TRBJ1-2, with D unclear. The V gene lost 5 bases and the J gene lost 4 bases, with 11 bases spanning the gap. There are 13 residues in the CDR3. The CDR3 sequence: CASSDRLVYGYTF. DNA of the CDR3: TGTGCCAGCAGTGACCGACTGGTCTATGGCTACACCTTC.

V usage is TRBV20-1 and J usage is TRBJ1-1, with a weak D call TRBD1 (6 bases). The V gene's germline CDR1 is DFQATT and CDR2 SNEGSKA (reference sequence). There are 13 residues in the CDR3. V lost 2 bases and J 3 bases, leaving 10 bases between the germline ends. CDR3 sequence reads: CSARSEGDTEAFF. The CDR3 DNA reads as TGCAGTGCTAGATCGGAGGGGGACACTGAAGCTTTCTTT.

By share of the sample, this clonotype is medium-sized. The chain links TRBV7-2 to TRBJ1-2, with D uncertain. The CDR3 spans 15 residues. Trimming left V 1 base short and J 8 bases short, with 17 bases between. Germline V CDR1 and CDR2: SGHTA, FQGNSA. CDR3: CASSLVRKAGEGYTF. DNA of the CDR3: TGTGCCAGCAGCTTAGTCCGCAAGGCGGGTGAAGGCTACACCTTC.

This clonotype was observed a handful of times. This sequence joins TRBV6-5 and TRBJ2-6; possible D gene TRBD1, 6 bases. The germline V and J ends were trimmed by 2 bases and 4 bases, with 9 bases remaining between them. The CDR3 has 15 residues. CDR1 is MNHEY, CDR2 SVGAGI, per germline. The CDR3 coding sequence is TGTGCCAGCAGTTACACAAGGGGGGGGGCCAACGTCCTGACTTTC. Encoded protein: CASSYTRGGANVLTF.

This clonotype was recorded a few times. J is TRBJ2-3 and V is TRBV5-1; D is ambiguous. Germline V lookup: CDR1 SGHRS, CDR2 YFSETQ. Deletions cut 5 bases from V and 6 bases from J, with 10 bases between. This CDR3 has 12 residues. The CDR3 region is CASSSRVDTQYF. CDR3 in DNA: TGCGCCAGCAGTTCAAGGGTGGATACGCAGTATTTT.

By share of the sample, this clonotype is large. V usage is TRBV2 and J usage is TRBJ2-7; D call uncertain. Trimming stripped 7 bases from V and 1 base from J, with 14 bases between. This CDR3 comprises 14 residues. CDR1 is SNHLY and CDR2 is FYNNEI in the germline V gene. The CDR3 spells CASIRILPSYEQYV. CDR3 bases: TGTGCCAGCATTAGGATACTGCCGTCCTACGAGCAGTACGTC.

By share, this clonotype counts as medium-sized. The chain carries TRBV20-1 and TRBJ1-6; D may be TRBD1 (5 bases). This CDR3 has 13 residues. The V gene's germline CDR1 is DFQATT and CDR2 SNEGSKA (reference sequence). V gave up 2 bases and J gave up 8 bases, with 10 bases separating them. The CDR3 DNA is TGCAGTGCTAGACCCGTCAGGGATTCACCCCTCCACTTT. Translated: CSARPVRDSPLHF.

This clonotype is medium-sized. This sequence joins TRBV20-1 and TRBJ1-2; no definite D call. Trimming stripped 3 bases from V and 3 bases from J, with 8 bases between. CDR1 and CDR2 from the germline V gene are DFQATT and SNEGSKA (reference sequence). This CDR3 region has 12 residues. DNA of the CDR3: TGCAGTGCTAGTACCGGGGACTATGGCTACACCTTC. Its translation is CSASTGDYGYTF.

Relative to its sample, this clonotype is medium-sized (0.01 to 0.1%). The chain joins TRBV6-5 to TRBJ2-5; 7 bases are a match to TRBD1. This CDR3 spans 14 amino acids. The germline V gene encodes CDR1 MNHEY and CDR2 SVGAGI. The junction had 5 bases not matched to a gene; V was cut back by 4 bases and J by 3 bases. The DNA for the CDR3 is TGTGCCAGCAGTTCGTGGGACAGAAAAGAGACCCAGTACTTC. Translated, it gives CASSSWDRKETQYF.